The 15 T cell receptor beta chains given below trace back to one sample, sequenced in a study of blood T cell repertoires in COVID-19. Measured with immunoSEQ multiplex PCR; TCRdb has only the in-frame clones, and not every one. In the table there are about 160,000 clones, 80% to 90% of which are singletons. Material for sequencing was PBMCs or T cells enriched from blood (not recorded which). These receptors were obtained from a woman aged 45-65 years who had recovered from COVID-19.

J is TRBJ2-5 and V is TRBV19, with 8 bases fitting TRBD1. V was clipped by 5 bases and J by 4 bases; unmatched bases: 6. CDR1 is LNHDA, CDR2 SQIVND, per germline (reference sequence). The length of the CDR3 is 14 residues. The CDR3 sequence is CASSFQGAGETQYF. As DNA, the CDR3 is TGTGCCAGTAGTTTCCAGGGGGCCGGAGAGACCCAGTACTTC.

V usage is TRBV29-1 and J usage is TRBJ1-4; D is uncertain. This CDR3 is built from 13 residues. Germline assignment: CDR1 SQVTM and CDR2 ANQGSEA. V lost 7 bases to trimming and J lost 0 bases, with 9 bases between them. The CDR3 nucleotides are TGCAGCGCCGGAGGGTCAACTAATGAAAAACTGTTTTTT. Encoded protein: CSAGGSTNEKLFF.

The chain carries TRBV10-2 and TRBJ1-1, with 10 bases fitting TRBD1. CDR3 length equals 13 residues. The germline gives CDR1 WSHSY, CDR2 SAAADI. V dropped 8 bases and J dropped 4; count of bases not matched to a gene: 4. The CDR3 protein is CASRGQGGTEAFF. In DNA, the CDR3 is TGCGCCAGCCGAGGACAGGGGGGCACTGAAGCTTTCTTT.

This clone showed up just once. V usage is TRBV3-1 (or the pseudogene TRBV3-2) and J usage is TRBJ2-5; 7 nucleotides align to TRBD1. CDR1 and CDR2 from the germline V gene are LGHDT and YNNKEL (reference sequence). The CDR3 contains 13 residues. Trimming at V came to 4 bases and at J to 3 bases, leaving 2 bases not matched to a gene. Here the CDR3 DNA reads TGTGCCAGCAGCCGAGACAGGGAAGAGACCCAGTACTTC. Encoded protein: CASSRDREETQYF.

The chain joins TRBV6-5 to TRBJ1-1; D unclear. Germline CDR1 is MNHEY and CDR2 is SVGAGI. V was trimmed by 6 bases and J by 4 bases, leaving 9 bases between them. The CDR3 runs 12 residues. The CDR3, as DNA: TGTGCCAGCAGCCTGAGTTCCACTGAAGCTTTCTTT. Amino acid sequence: CASSLSSTEAFF.

The chain uses TRBV7-2 and TRBJ2-1, with TRBD2 matching over 10 bases. The CDR3 has 15 residues. After removal of 0 bases from V and 9 bases from J, the junction contained 5 bases not matched to a gene. Germline CDR1 SGHTA, CDR2 FQGNSA. The CDR3 DNA reads TGTGCCAGCAGCTTAGCGAGCGGGGGGGCCCTTGAGCAGTTCTTC. This translates into CASSLASGGALEQFF.

V is TRBV7-9 and J is TRBJ2-3; 12 nucleotides match TRBD2. V was pared by 3 bases and J by 6 bases, with 4 bases of the junction left unmatched. Germline V gives CDR1 SEHNR, CDR2 FQNEAQ (reference sequence). This CDR3 has 15 amino acids. This chain's CDR3 is CASSLTSGSVDTQYF. The CDR3 nucleotides are TGTGCCAGCAGCTTGACTAGCGGGAGTGTGGATACGCAGTATTTT.

The chain combines TRBV19 with TRBJ1-1, with 10 bases that match TRBD1. Trimming cost V 4 bases and J 0 bases; bases outside gene matches: 11. Germline CDR1 is LNHDA and CDR2 is SQIVND (reference sequence). This CDR3 is 18 amino acids long. This CDR3 reads CASSTRGQGTVMNTEAFF. In DNA form, the CDR3 reads TGTGCCAGTAGTACCCGGGGACAGGGGACCGTCATGAACACTGAAGCTTTCTTT.

This clone was picked up a small number of times. The J gene is TRBJ2-1, the V gene TRBV5-4; TRBD1 matches at 8 bases. The CDR3 extends over 15 amino acids. V gave up 4 bases and J gave up 4 bases; unmatched junction bases: 7. Germline CDR1 and CDR2: SGHNT and YYREEE (reference sequence). CDR3 coding DNA: TGTGCCAGCAGCCCCGGACAGGGCCAGTACAATGAGCAGTTCTTC. Its protein product is CASSPGQGQYNEQFF.

The J gene is TRBJ1-1, the V gene TRBV2; maybe TRBD1 (5 bases). V shed 8 bases and J shed 4 bases, with 14 bases lying between them. The germline CDR1 and CDR2 sequences are SNHLY and FYNNEI. The CDR3 is 13 amino acids. CDR3 in DNA: TGTGCCAGCGGGGCAGGGATTGGCACTGAAGCTTTCTTT. Its translation: CASGAGIGTEAFF.

This clone has only one observation. V is TRBV18 and J is TRBJ2-2; D uncertain. The CDR3 totals 15 residues. Trimming stripped 3 bases from V and 6 bases from J, with 14 bases between. Germline values: CDR1 KGHSH, CDR2 LQKENI. The CDR3 bases are TGTGCCAGCTCACCGGGCTCTCAAGACGCCGGGGAGCTGTTTTTT. Protein product: CASSPGSQDAGELFF.

The chain uses TRBV7-3 and TRBJ2-3; 13 bases fit TRBD2. The V and J ends lost 5 bases and 4 bases, in that order; junction bases with no gene match: 6. This CDR3 comprises 16 residues. Germline-derived CDR1 and CDR2 are SGHTA and FQGTGA. The CDR3 DNA reads as TGTGCCAGCAGCCGGACTAGCGGGGGTTTCGCAGATACGCAGTATTTT. It translates to CASSRTSGGFADTQYF.

V is TRBV24-1 and J is TRBJ2-3; possible D gene TRBD1, 6 bases. The CDR3 has 16 amino acids. In germline, CDR1 is KGHDR, CDR2 SFDVKD. Trimming cost V 4 bases and J 3 bases, with 16 bases left between them. CDR3 protein: CATSDRQVLTTDTQYF. The CDR3 DNA sequence: TGTGCCACCAGTGACCGACAGGTCCTCACTACAGATACGCAGTATTTT.

This clone came up a few times. This chain connects TRBV6-2 or TRBV6-3 to TRBJ1-6; D might be TRBD1 (6 bases). The CDR3 loop spans 14 amino acids. Deletions cut 5 bases from V and 8 bases from J, with 13 bases between. From germline, CDR1 is MNHEY and CDR2 SVGEGT. This chain's CDR3 is CASSTTGKHSPLHF. CDR3 DNA: TGTGCCAGCAGTACAACAGGGAAGCATTCACCCCTCCACTTT.

This chain connects TRBV11-2 to TRBJ1-2; no definite D call. CDR1 and CDR2 (germline): SGHAT, FQNNGV. The length of the CDR3 is 13 residues. The germline V and J ends were trimmed by 3 bases and 6 bases, with 11 bases remaining between them. CDR3 bases: TGTGCCAGCAGCTTTGGGAGATCGGATGGCTACACCTTC. Residues: CASSFGRSDGYTF.